Following are 8 T cell receptor beta chains from one sample sequenced in a study of T cell responses to AZD1222 COVID-19 vaccine. Libraries were prepared by immunoSEQ multiplex PCR; TCRdb keeps only in-frame clonotypes and omits some of them. This repertoire shows 120,000 to 150,000 clones, about nine tenths found once; its top ten account for about 4%. The material sequenced was peripheral blood, taken 28 days after the second AZD1222 dose. The receptor set was obtained from an adult who received the AZD1222 COVID-19 vaccine.

This chain links TRBV14 with TRBJ1-3; 7 bases line up with TRBD1. V gave up 3 bases and J gave up 2 bases; unmatched junction bases: 4. The CDR3 loop spans 15 amino acids. The germline CDR1 and CDR2 sequences are SGHDN and FVKESK. The CDR3 sequence is CASSHRQGAGNTIYF. CDR3 sequence (DNA): TGTGCCAGCAGCCATCGACAGGGAGCTGGAAACACCATATATTTT.

The rearrangement uses TRBV11-2 and TRBJ2-5; 10 bases fit TRBD2. CDR3 size: 19 residues. Trimming took 0 bases from V and 4 from J; bases not matched to a gene: 14. The germline V gene has CDR1 SGHAT and CDR2 FQNNGV. The CDR3 nucleotides are TGTGCCAGCAGCTTAGATATAGGCCTAGCGGGAGCAAAAAGAGAGACCCAGTACTTC. Translation gives CASSLDIGLAGAKRETQYF.

The chain couples TRBV29-1 to TRBJ1-2, with D maybe TRBD1 (5 bases). Trimming stripped 8 bases from V and 3 bases from J, with 19 bases between. The V gene's germline CDR1 is SQVTM and CDR2 ANQGSEA. The CDR3 contains 14 residues. CDR3 protein: CSLPFVLGHYGYTF. DNA for the CDR3: TGCAGCTTGCCCTTCGTACTGGGGCACTATGGCTACACCTTC.

This clone was seen just once. The chain uses TRBV12-3 or TRBV12-4 and TRBJ1-4; D is ambiguous. Trimming removed 3 bases from V and 14 bases from J, with 13 bases in between. The CDR3 loop spans 12 amino acids. CDR3 in amino acids: CASSFNGRSLFF. The CDR3 nucleotides read TGTGCCAGCAGTTTTAATGGCAGATCCCTGTTTTTT.

The chain combines TRBV9 with TRBJ1-3, with D possibly being TRBD1 (6 bases). The V gene's germline CDR1 is SGDLS and CDR2 YYNGEE. The V and J ends lost 4 bases and 3 bases respectively, with 23 bases between them. CDR3 length: 18 residues. The CDR3 is CASSMRGGGRFDGNTIYF. The CDR3 coding sequence is TGTGCCAGCAGCATGCGGGGAGGGGGGCGCTTCGATGGAAACACCATATATTTT.

This clone was counted a few times. Here the CDR3 reads CASSLGHGSYNEQFF. The CDR3 DNA reads TGTGCCAGCAGTCTGGGACATGGCTCCTACAATGAGCAGTTCTTC. This chain connects TRBV6-5 to TRBJ2-1; tentatively, D is TRBD1 (6 bases). This CDR3 is built from 15 residues. Germline CDR1 reads MNHEY; CDR2 reads SVGAGI. Deletions cut 5 bases from V and 0 bases from J, with 11 bases between.

V gene TRBV27 combines with J gene TRBJ2-3; 7 bases are a match to TRBD2. The germline V gene has CDR1 MNHEY and CDR2 SMNVEV (reference sequence). CDR3 length equals 16 residues. Trimming removed 2 bases from V and 4 bases from J; junction bases left unmatched: 9. CDR3 sequence reads: CASSLTSRREPDTQYF. The CDR3 bases are TGTGCCAGCAGTTTAACTAGCAGGCGGGAGCCAGATACGCAGTATTTT.

This clone was seen a single time. The chain uses TRBV14 and TRBJ1-4; 9 bases line up with TRBD1. The CDR3 extends over 15 amino acids. The junction had 8 bases not matched to a gene; V was cut back by 5 bases and J by 7 bases. Germline CDR1 is SGHDN and CDR2 is FVKESK. The chain's CDR3 is CASSYRGQGSEKLFF. DNA of the CDR3: TGTGCCAGCAGCTATCGAGGACAGGGGTCTGAAAAACTGTTTTTT.